Listed below are T cell receptor beta chains from one sample, sequenced in a study of PD-1 blockade in classical Hodgkin lymphoma. This table comes from immunoSEQ multiplex PCR, and its TCRdb copy is limited to in-frame clones, with some not included. The repertoire holds some 86,000 clones, with less than 95% as singletons. Sample: peripheral blood mononuclear cells (PBMCs), taken before the fourth cycle of nivolumab. Receptors were obtained from a human donor with classical Hodgkin lymphoma. Each CDR3 is given with its conserved first and last residue. The order of the fields is V gene, D gene, CDR3 length, J gene, clone size, CDR3 protein, CDR3 DNA. D genes are given only for firm matches. Clone size, where shown, is once, few, many, or a class for clones that have expanded.

>TRBV6-5|-|14|TRBJ1-5|-
CASSYTGGNQPQHF
TGTGCCAGCAGTTACACCGGGGGCAATCAGCCCCAGCATTTT
>TRBV10-2|-|13|TRBJ2-7|-
CASRGYSSYEQYF
TGCGCCAGCAGGGGGTACAGCTCCTACGAGCAGTACTTC
>TRBV6-5|TRBD1|15|TRBJ1-5|-
CASSADRDSNQPQHF
TGTGCCAGCAGCGCAGACAGGGATAGCAATCAGCCCCAGCATTTT
>TRBV5-1|-|13|TRBJ1-2|-
CASSGVPNYGYTF
TGCGCCAGTTCGGGGGTCCCTAACTATGGCTACACCTTC
>TRBV7-7|-|14|TRBJ2-1|-
CASSPYRERGEQFF
TGTGCCAGCAGCCCGTACAGGGAGAGGGGGGAGCAGTTCTTC
>TRBV7-9|-|15|TRBJ2-7|-
CASLGADPLSYEQYF
TGTGCCAGCCTCGGGGCTGATCCATTGTCCTACGAGCAGTACTTC
>TRBV19|-|15|TRBJ1-5|-
CASSTPWGSNQPQHF
TGTGCCAGTAGTACGCCGTGGGGGTCCAATCAGCCCCAGCATTTT
>TRBV30|-|11|TRBJ1-2|-
CAWSASVGYTF
TGTGCCTGGAGTGCCTCGGTCGGCTACACCTTC
>TRBV9|-|13|TRBJ2-1|-
CASSVALWGEQFF
TGTGCCAGCAGCGTAGCACTTTGGGGTGAGCAGTTCTTC
>TRBV30|TRBD1|13|TRBJ1-6|-
CASTGAYNSPLHF
TGTGCCTCGACAGGGGCCTATAATTCACCCCTCCACTTT
>TRBV7-8|-|14|TRBJ2-7|-
CASSLSLSGYEQYF
TGTGCCAGCAGCTTGAGTCTCTCTGGCTACGAGCAGTACTTC
>TRBV27|-|12|TRBJ2-7|-
CASSRGLNEQYF
TGTGCCAGCAGCAGGGGTCTGAACGAGCAGTACTTC
>TRBV9|-|14|TRBJ1-2|once
CASSDRGSYYGYTF
TGTGCCAGCAGCGATCGGGGCAGCTATTATGGCTACACCTTC
>TRBV4-3|-|14|TRBJ2-6|-
CASSQVSHINVLTF
TGCGCCAGCAGCCAAGTCTCTCACATCAACGTCCTGACTTTC
>TRBV14|-|13|TRBJ2-5|-
CASSQVGGETQYF
TGTGCCAGCAGCCAAGTAGGAGGGGAGACCCAGTACTTC
>TRBV7-9|-|18|TRBJ1-4|-
CASSLILPFTETNEKLFF
TGTGCCAGCAGCTTAATACTTCCCTTTACTGAAACTAATGAAAAACTGTTTTTT
>TRBV7-2|TRBD2|14|TRBJ2-7|-
CASSLGASGYEQYF
TGTGCCAGCAGCTTAGGGGCTAGCGGCTACGAGCAGTACTTC
>TRBV11-1|TRBD1|16|TRBJ2-5|-
CASSPGQGNYQETQYF
TGTGCCAGCAGCCCCGGACAGGGGAATTACCAAGAGACCCAGTACTTC
>TRBV19|TRBD2|13|TRBJ2-1|-
CASSMGLADEQFF
TGTGCCAGTAGTATGGGCCTAGCGGATGAGCAGTTCTTC
>TRBV11-2|TRBD1|17|TRBJ1-5|once
CASSLEGTGSDNQPQHF
TGTGCCAGCAGCTTAGAAGGGACAGGGTCTGATAATCAGCCCCAGCATTTT
>TRBV30|-|15|TRBJ1-3|-
CAWSPGGTLGNTIYF
TGTGCCTGGAGTCCCGGGGGGACGCTTGGAAACACCATATATTTT
>TRBV19|TRBD1|13|TRBJ1-5|-
CASSRDRNQPQHF
TGTGCCAGTAGTAGGGACAGAAATCAGCCCCAGCATTTT
>TRBV6-5|-|14|TRBJ1-3|-
CATITAGSGNTIYF
TGTGCCACCATCACGGCGGGCTCTGGAAACACCATATATTTT
>TRBV13|-|18|TRBJ2-3|-
CASSLSWWTSEGTDTQYF
TGTGCCAGCAGCTTATCATGGTGGACATCGGAGGGCACAGATACGCAGTATTTT
>TRBV30|-|11|TRBJ2-7|-
CACPWGDEQYF
TGTGCCTGCCCGTGGGGAGACGAGCAGTACTTC
>TRBV11-2|TRBD1|15|TRBJ1-1|-
CASSYNGQGDTEAFF
TGTGCCAGCAGCTATAATGGACAGGGGGACACTGAAGCTTTCTTT
>TRBV7-2|TRBD1|14|TRBJ1-5|-
CASSPQGVNQPQHF
TGTGCCAGCAGTCCTCAGGGGGTCAATCAGCCCCAGCATTTT
>TRBV27|-|15|TRBJ2-1|-
CASSFRGTDYNEQFF
TGTGCCAGCAGTTTCCGGGGGACAGACTACAATGAGCAGTTCTTC
>TRBV6-6|-|15|TRBJ2-2|-
CASSYSIGDTGELFF
TGTGCCAGCAGTTACTCGATCGGCGACACCGGGGAGCTGTTTTTT
>TRBV27|-|16|TRBJ1-5|-
CASSPMLITADQPQHF
TGTGCCAGCAGTCCTATGTTGATTACGGCGGATCAGCCCCAGCATTTT
>TRBV19|TRBD1|13|TRBJ1-2|few
CASTRQGNYGYTF
TGTGCCAGTACCAGACAGGGGAACTATGGCTACACCTTC
>TRBV4-1|TRBD2|17|TRBJ2-2|-
CASSQSGLAATTGELFF
TGCGCCAGCAGCCAATCAGGACTAGCGGCAACCACCGGGGAGCTGTTTTTT
>TRBV9|-|15|TRBJ1-4|-
CASSVEDRKNEKLFF
TGTGCCAGCAGCGTAGAAGACAGAAAGAATGAAAAACTGTTTTTT
>TRBV7-6|-|14|TRBJ2-7|-
CASSLHASSYEQYF
TGTGCCAGCAGCCTTCACGCTAGCTCCTACGAGCAGTACTTC
>TRBV7-9|-|15|TRBJ1-6|few
CASSLDPLSVSPLHF
TGTGCCAGCAGCTTAGACCCCTTGAGCGTTTCACCCCTCCACTTT
>TRBV30|TRBD2|13|TRBJ2-7|-
CAWSRSSGGEQYF
TGTGCCTGGAGCAGATCTAGCGGGGGCGAGCAGTACTTC
>TRBV7-6|-|18|TRBJ2-7|-
CASSLKRPTGLVPYEQYF
TGTGCCAGCAGCTTAAAGAGACCCACAGGCCTCGTACCCTACGAGCAGTACTTC
>TRBV7-2|TRBD1|16|TRBJ1-4|-
CASSPRGGQGNEKLFF
TGTGCCAGCAGCCCCCGAGGGGGACAGGGCAATGAAAAACTGTTTTTT